This TCR beta chain is from a study of blood T cell repertoires in COVID-19. Study details: Whether acute or convalescent, the COVID-19 samples came from the United States, Italy and Spain.

Data came from immunoSEQ multiplex PCR; TCRdb stores just in-frame clones and leaves some out. Among approximately 250,000 clones, approximately 88% were seen once, and the ten largest hold 2.5% to 3.5%. Adults between roughly 18 and 89 years of age took part from more than 20 US areas. The germline gives CDR1 LGHDT, CDR2 YNNKEL (reference sequence). Trimming stripped 1 base from V and 7 bases from J, with 19 bases between. This CDR3 has 16 amino acids. The rearrangement links TRBV3-1 (or the pseudogene TRBV3-2) to TRBJ1-2, with TRBD1 as a possible D gene (5 bases). This TCR derives from a woman in her thirties or forties who had been exposed to COVID-19. Sequenced sample: PBMCs or T cells enriched from blood (not recorded which). The CDR3 sequence: CASSQVGAGRGGGYTF. The CDR3 region has the DNA TGTGCCAGCAGCCAAGTTGGGGCAGGGAGGGGCGGTGGCTACACCTTC.